The clone carrying this T cell receptor (beta chain) occurred once. The sample originates from a study of blood T cell repertoires in COVID-19. Germline V gene data show CDR1 as SEHNR and CDR2 as FQNEAQ (reference sequence). The germline V and J ends were trimmed by 1 base and 1 base, with 7 bases remaining between them. The CDR3 totals 14 residues. Some clones are missing from TCRdb's copy, which holds only in-frame ones; the method was immunoSEQ multiplex PCR. Found here are some 200,000 clones, about four fifths of them singletons; the top ten hold roughly 1.3%. The genes are TRBV7-9 and TRBJ1-1, with D possibly matching TRBD1 (5 bases). Sequencing was carried out using PBMCs or T cells enriched from blood (not recorded which). The TCR comes from a woman in her thirties or forties with acute COVID-19. The CDR3 sequence is CASSLVTGNTEAFF. The CDR3 nucleotides are TGTGCCAGCAGCTTAGTCACAGGGAACACTGAAGCTTTCTTT.